This passage covers 11 T cell receptor beta chains from one sample sequenced in a study of blood T cell repertoires in COVID-19. Produced via immunoSEQ multiplex PCR; TCRdb's table is partial and in-frame only. The profile shows some 110,000 clones, approximately 81% of them singletons. Sequencing input: peripheral blood. The receptors here all came from an older man with acute or convalescent COVID-19.

This clone has more than one count but fewer than ten. J is TRBJ1-1 and V is TRBV2, with a possible D match to TRBD1 (6 bases). The germline gives CDR1 SNHLY, CDR2 FYNNEI. V was clipped by 7 bases and J by 6 bases, with 18 bases between them. This CDR3 region has 14 residues. CDR3 bases: TGTGCCAGCAAACCACAGGGACCGGCTCCTGAAGCTTTCTTT. Protein sequence: CASKPQGPAPEAFF.

This clone was counted a few times. The chain links TRBV30 to TRBJ1-6; the D gene is possibly TRBD1 (6 bases). V shed 8 bases and J shed 0 bases, with 14 bases lying between them. Germline V gene sequence: CDR1 GTSNPN, CDR2 SVGIG (reference sequence). The CDR3 runs to 15 residues. The CDR3 spells CAQGRSSSYNSPLHF. As DNA, the CDR3 is TGTGCCCAGGGGCGCTCCAGCTCCTATAATTCACCCCTCCACTTT.

V usage is TRBV28 and J usage is TRBJ2-3; D is ambiguous. V lost 3 bases, J lost 0 bases, and 10 bases lay in between. There are 15 residues in the CDR3. CDR1 and CDR2 from the germline V gene are MDHEN and SYDVKM. Here the CDR3 DNA reads TGTGCCAGCAGTTTGGAGATTTCTAGCACAGATACGCAGTATTTT. It translates to CASSLEISSTDTQYF.

This CDR3 is CASNPTGVETQYF. DNA for the CDR3: TGTGCCAGTAACCCGACAGGAGTGGAGACCCAGTACTTC. The rearrangement uses TRBV19 and TRBJ2-5, with D perhaps matching TRBD1 (6 bases). Trimming removed 7 bases from V and 5 bases from J, with 14 bases in between. Germline-derived CDR1 and CDR2 are LNHDA and SQIVND (reference sequence). The CDR3 sequence is 13 residues long.

This chain connects TRBV2 to TRBJ2-1, with D uncertain. With 4 bases removed from V and 6 bases from J, the gap between germline ends came to 16 bases. The CDR3 totals 15 residues. Germline CDR1 reads SNHLY; CDR2 reads FYNNEI. The CDR3 DNA reads as TGTGCCAGCAGTGCGAGTCGTGGGCTGGCCAATGAGCAGTTCTTC. Protein sequence: CASSASRGLANEQFF. Together with reference TRBV2 and TRBJ2-1, the CDR3 gives the full variable domain: EPEVTQTPSHQVTQMGQEVILRCVPISNHLYFYWYRQILGQKVEFLVSFYNNEISEKSEIFDDQFSVERPDGSNFTLKIRSTKLEDSAMYFCASSASRGLANEQFFGPGTRLTVL.

The rearrangement joins TRBV7-3 to TRBJ2-1; 14 positions match TRBD2. V was pared by 5 bases and J by 7 bases, with 4 bases of the junction left unmatched. The CDR3 loop spans 15 amino acids. Germline CDR1 and CDR2: SGHTA and FQGTGA. Written as DNA, the CDR3 is TGTGCCAGCAGCGAGGGACTAGCGGGAGTTAATGAGCAGTTCTTC. It specifies CASSEGLAGVNEQFF. Full variable domain (remainder filled in from reference TRBV7-3 and TRBJ2-1): GAGVSQTPSNKVTEKGKYVELRCDPISGHTALYWYRQSLGQGPEFLIYFQGTGAADDSGLPNDRFFAVRPEGSVSTLKIQRTERGDSAVYLCASSEGLAGVNEQFFGPGTRLTVL.

The gene calls are TRBV28 and TRBJ2-1, with TRBD2 matching over 8 bases. The V gene end was trimmed by 3 bases and the J gene end by 9 bases; junction bases not matched to a gene: 7. The CDR3 is 14 residues long. Per the germline V gene, CDR1 is MDHEN and CDR2 is SYDVKM. The CDR3 loop reads CASSFRREGGEQFF. CDR3 nucleotide sequence: TGTGCCAGCAGTTTCCGTCGGGAGGGCGGTGAGCAGTTCTTC.

The gene calls are TRBV19 and TRBJ1-1; no firm D call. The germline V and J ends were trimmed by 4 bases and 10 bases, with 37 bases remaining between them. This CDR3 comprises 20 residues. CDR1 LNHDA and CDR2 SQIVND come from the germline V gene (reference sequence). CDR3 sequence reads: CASSTGPPDNTEAYVRGAFF. The CDR3 bases are TGTGCCAGTAGTACCGGACCGCCAGATAACACTGAAGCTTACGTACGGGGAGCTTTCTTT.

V usage is TRBV29-1 and J usage is TRBJ2-1, with D tentatively TRBD1 (5 bases). This CDR3 spans 15 amino acids. Germline V lookup: CDR1 SQVTM, CDR2 ANQGSEA. Trimming removed 3 bases at V and 0 bases at J, with 12 bases between. In DNA, the CDR3 is TGCAGCGTTGATAGCCAGGGCAGCTCCTACAATGAGCAGTTCTTC. Protein product: CSVDSQGSSYNEQFF.

This clone came up once. The V and J genes are TRBV20-1 and TRBJ1-1; no reliable D call. V lost 5 bases, J lost 8 bases, and 9 bases lay in between. The CDR3 contains 10 residues. Germline CDR1 and CDR2: DFQATT and SNEGSKA (reference sequence). The CDR3: CSAPSREAFF. CDR3 in DNA: TGCAGTGCTCCGAGCCGAGAAGCTTTCTTT.

V gene TRBV3-1 (or the pseudogene TRBV3-2) combines with J gene TRBJ2-2, with 10 bases fitting TRBD2. Per the germline V gene, CDR1 is LGHDT and CDR2 is YNNKEL (reference sequence). The CDR3 spans 17 residues. V lost 5 bases and J lost 4; bases outside the gene matches: 10. CDR3 sequence (DNA): TGTGCCAGCAGCGTTATGCGTCTAGCGGGGGCCACCGGGGAGCTGTTTTTT. Its translation is CASSVMRLAGATGELFF.